This entry lists 23 T cell receptor beta chains sequenced from one sample in a study of T cells in Graves' hyperthyroidism and ophthalmopathy. Amplification of TCR beta CDR3 regions used RNA as the template. TCR CDR3 regions were first amplified by RT-PCR with HTBI primers. TCRdb independently ran MiXCR on the multiplex PCR reads; one entry per CDR3 protein. In the table there are some 510,000 distinct CDR3 sequences, 20% to 25% of which are singletons. What was sequenced was blood. The source of these receptors is a man younger than 35 with Graves' hyperthyroidism.

This clonotype has ten or more counts. The chain combines TRBV6-2 or TRBV6-3 with TRBJ2-4; the D is unclear. V shed 0 bases and J shed 1 base, with 16 bases lying between them. The CDR3 runs to 18 residues. Looked up from germline, CDR1 is MNHEY and CDR2 is SVGEGT. The CDR3 DNA reads TGTGCCAGCAGTTACTCGAAGCGCGTCCAACGGGCCAAAAACATTCAGTACTTC. Protein sequence: CASSYSKRVQRAKNIQYF.

This clonotype was seen ten or more times. The chain couples TRBV19 to TRBJ1-1, with 9 bases fitting TRBD1. The CDR3 runs 16 residues. CDR1 LNHDA and CDR2 SQIVND come from the germline V gene (reference sequence). The trim removed 5 bases at V and 3 bases at J, leaving 10 bases unmatched. The CDR3 coding sequence is TGTGCCAGTAGTGGGGGACAGGGCGGATGGCACACTGAAGCTTTCTTT. The encoded protein is CASSGGQGGWHTEAFF.

This clonotype was detected only a few times. The rearrangement joins TRBV4-1 to TRBJ2-6; either TRBD1 or TRBD2 may fit D (5 bases each). Germline loops: CDR1 MGHRA, CDR2 YSYEKL. This CDR3 has 15 amino acids. V gave up 3 bases and J gave up 4 bases, with 10 bases separating them. CDR3 nucleotides: TGCGCCAGCAGCCATGTGGGGGAAGGGGCCAACGTCCTGACTTTC. This gives the protein CASSHVGEGANVLTF.

The V and J genes are TRBV25-1 and TRBJ2-5, with 10 bases identical to TRBD2. Germline V gene lookup returns CDR1 MGHDK and CDR2 SYGVNS. The CDR3 runs to 13 residues. V was clipped by 6 bases and J by 5 bases; unmatched bases: 3. CDR3 nucleotide sequence: TGTGCCAGCAGAAGCGGGGGGGTGGAGACCCAGTACTTC. Translation gives CASRSGGVETQYF.

This clonotype was seen repeatedly, ten times or more. The genes are TRBV5-6 and TRBJ1-5; D unresolved. CDR3 length: 13 residues. Germline values: CDR1 SGHDT, CDR2 YYEEEE. The germline V and J ends were trimmed by 0 bases and 9 bases, with 10 bases remaining between them. CDR3 bases: TGTGCCAGCAGCTTGGAGGCCGCTGGGCCCCAGCATTTT. Residues: CASSLEAAGPQHF.

This clonotype turned up a few times. The conserved phenylalanine or tryptophan is not found at the CDR3 terminus, so this likely reflects a read error. The rearrangement joins TRBV12-3 or TRBV12-4 to TRBJ1-5; TRBD1 matches at 8 bases. Losses at the gene ends were 10 bases for V and 6 bases for J; bases not matched to a gene: 5. This CDR3 spans 12 amino acids. CDR3 bases: TGTGCCACCGGACAGGGAAGTCAGCCCCAGCATTTG. Translating gives CATGQGSQPQHL.

This chain joins TRBV4-1 and TRBJ1-3; weak D call: TRBD1 (6 bases). Deletions cut 1 base from V and 3 bases from J, with 19 bases between. The germline V gene has CDR1 MGHRA and CDR2 YSYEKL. This CDR3 is 18 amino acids long. The CDR3 DNA reads as TGCGCCAGCAGCCAAGGGGGCCCCGCGGGGGCAAATGGAAACACCATATATTTT. Protein: CASSQGGPAGANGNTIYF.

This clonotype came up a few times. The genes are TRBV7-9 and TRBJ1-1; D unclear. Germline V gives CDR1 SEHNR, CDR2 FQNEAQ (reference sequence). The CDR3 is 12 amino acids. Trimming shortened V by 0 bases and J by 8 bases, and 7 bases separated the two germline ends. The CDR3 loop reads CASSLAAHEAFF. In nucleotides, the CDR3 is TGTGCCAGCAGCTTAGCGGCCCACGAAGCTTTCTTT. The variable domain in full, completed from reference TRBV7-9 and TRBJ1-1, reads DTGVSQNPRHKITKRGQNVTFRCDPISEHNRLYWYRQTLGQGPEFLTYFQNEAQLEKSRLLSDRFSAERPKGSFSTLEIQRTEQGDSAMYLCASSLAAHEAFFGQGTRLTVV.

This clonotype was recorded many times. V gene TRBV15 combines with J gene TRBJ2-2; weak D call: TRBD1 (5 bases). Germline V gene sequence: CDR1 LNHNV, CDR2 YYDKDF (reference sequence). The CDR3 has 15 amino acids. V was cut by 4 bases and J by 1 base, with 10 bases left in between. The CDR3 bases are TGTGCCACCAGCAATGGACACCTGAACACCGGGGAGCTGTTTTTT. This translates into CATSNGHLNTGELFF.

This clonotype was recorded many times. The V call is TRBV2, the J call TRBJ2-7; D remains unclear. This CDR3 has 12 residues. The germline V gene has CDR1 SNHLY and CDR2 FYNNEI. Trimming left V 8 bases short and J 4 bases short, with 12 bases between. The CDR3 spells CASSTWQYEQYF. Written as DNA, the CDR3 is TGTGCCAGCTCAACCTGGCAGTACGAGCAGTACTTC.

This clonotype was detected ten times or more. The chain couples TRBV19 to TRBJ1-2; D uncertain. The germline V and J ends were trimmed by 3 bases and 7 bases, with 9 bases remaining between them. CDR1 is LNHDA and CDR2 is SQIVND in the germline V gene (reference sequence). CDR3 length equals 12 residues. The CDR3 DNA is TGTGCCAGTAGTATGGCGAGGTCTGGCTACACCTTC. The encoded protein is CASSMARSGYTF.

The genes are TRBV28 and TRBJ2-2, with 8 nucleotides matching TRBD2. With 6 bases clipped from V and 6 bases from J, the junction kept 6 bases outside the gene matches. Germline V CDR1 and CDR2: MDHEN, SYDVKM. This CDR3 spans 14 amino acids. The chain's CDR3 is CASSLSTSAGELFF. CDR3 sequence (DNA): TGTGCCAGCAGCCTCTCGACTAGCGCCGGGGAGCTGTTTTTT.

V usage is TRBV20-1 and J usage is TRBJ2-2, with a tentative D call TRBD1 (5 bases). Trimming stripped 1 base from V and 3 bases from J, with 12 bases between. Germline loops: CDR1 DFQATT, CDR2 SNEGSKA (reference sequence). This CDR3 contains 15 residues. CDR3 in amino acids: CSARAQGPDTGELFF. DNA for the CDR3: TGCAGTGCTAGAGCGCAGGGCCCCGACACCGGGGAGCTGTTTTTT.

The gene calls are TRBV6-2 or TRBV6-3 and TRBJ2-2; D remains ambiguous. The V end was cut by 0 bases, the J end by 8 bases, with 7 bases between. The V gene's germline CDR1 is MNHEY and CDR2 SVGEGT. The CDR3 is 13 residues long. CDR3 nucleotides: TGTGCCAGCAGTTACTCATGCGGTGGGGAGCTGTTTTTT. Translating it yields CASSYSCGGELFF.

This clonotype occurred many times. The CDR3 loop reads CASRDRGLAFF. CDR3 coding DNA: TGTGCCTCCAGAGACAGGGGGCTGGCTTTCTTT. This chain links TRBV12-3 or TRBV12-4 with TRBJ1-1, with 10 positions matching TRBD1. This CDR3 is 11 amino acids long. Trimming at V came to 11 bases and at J to 11 bases, leaving 8 bases not matched to a gene.

The sample holds a few counts of this clonotype. The chain carries TRBV28 and TRBJ1-2, with D hard to call. This CDR3 is built from 12 residues. In germline, CDR1 is MDHEN, CDR2 SYDVKM. The V gene lost 8 bases and the J gene lost 5 bases, with 12 bases spanning the gap. CDR3 DNA: TGTGCCAGCTACGGGGAGGTATATGGCTACACCTTC. This encodes CASYGEVYGYTF.

This clonotype was observed a handful of times. The chain uses TRBV5-5 and TRBJ2-2; D is undetermined. This CDR3 region has 16 residues. Germline V gives CDR1 SGHKS, CDR2 YYEKEE (reference sequence). V was pared by 0 bases and J by 6 bases, with 15 bases between. DNA of the CDR3: TGTGCCAGCAGCTTGGACGGGCAGAGGCCGTCCGGGGAGCTGTTTTTT. This sequence encodes CASSLDGQRPSGELFF.

The gene calls are TRBV12-3 or TRBV12-4 and TRBJ2-5, with D tentatively TRBD2 (5 bases). V lost 6 bases to trimming and J lost 5 bases, with 16 bases between them. This CDR3 is 14 amino acids long. In DNA, the CDR3 is TGTGCCAGCAGCTCCCCGTTAGCGTTCGAGACCCAGTACTTC. Protein product: CASSSPLAFETQYF.

This clonotype was detected many times. The J gene is TRBJ2-5, the V gene TRBV6-1; 8 bases line up with TRBD1. Germline CDR1 and CDR2: MNHNS and SASEGT. V trimming: 4 bases; J trimming: 2 bases; junction bases outside the gene matches: 6. This CDR3 is built from 15 residues. The CDR3 DNA reads as TGTGCCAGCAGTGCCGGACAGGGAAGGCAAGAGACCCAGTACTTC. Residues: CASSAGQGRQETQYF.

This clonotype was observed at least ten times. The chain recombines TRBV10-3 with TRBJ1-5, with 7 nucleotides matching TRBD1. This CDR3 has 14 amino acids. The V segment lost 6 bases and the J segment 3 bases; nucleotides outside the gene matches: 5. Germline loops: CDR1 ENHRY, CDR2 SYGVKD. The CDR3 DNA sequence: TGTGCCATCAGGTCGGACAGGAACAATCAGCCCCAGCATTTT. Translation gives CAIRSDRNNQPQHF.

This clonotype has a count of ten or more. The chain combines TRBV28 with TRBJ1-2; 7 bases fit TRBD1. Germline CDR1 MDHEN, CDR2 SYDVKM. V trimming: 9 bases; J trimming: 12 bases; junction bases outside the gene matches: 19. The CDR3 contains 14 residues. The CDR3: CASSPGDRAFVDTF. CDR3 DNA: TGTGCCAGTTCCCCCGGCGACAGGGCCTTTGTTGACACCTTC.

In this sample, this clonotype turned up many times. The rearrangement uses TRBV7-3 and TRBJ2-7; a weak D match, TRBD1 (5 bases). This CDR3 has 17 residues. The V end was cut by 7 bases, the J end by 0 bases, with 22 bases between. CDR1 is SGHTA and CDR2 is FQGTGA in the germline V gene. The CDR3, as DNA: TGTGCCAGCATCAATTCTAACCAGGGCCCAACCTCCTACGAGCAGTACTTC. Translation gives CASINSNQGPTSYEQYF.

This clonotype was counted at least ten times. The gene calls are TRBV5-1 and TRBJ2-7; D unresolved. The CDR3 is 14 amino acids. The germline V and J ends were trimmed by 0 bases and 5 bases, with 12 bases remaining between them. Germline lookup yields CDR1 SGHRS and CDR2 YFSETQ. The CDR3 nucleotides read TGCGCCAGCAGCTTGGATGCCCTTACAGACGAGCAGTACTTC. Residues: CASSLDALTDEQYF.